This T cell receptor beta chain comes out of a study of fetal regulatory T cell absence and autoimmunity (dated by TCRdb to about 2017). In terms of the full investigation: Autoimmunity of the exocrine pancreas was seen in the IPEX patients even though clinical diabetes was absent. Broader findings and caveats from the paper: The oligoclonal enrichment was interpreted as support for antigen-driven autoimmunity occurring in the pancreas before birth in IPEX syndrome. Significant oligoclonal enrichment of the TCR compartment was observed in pancreas versus cord blood, with some top clones enriched more than 85-fold. Cord blood and pancreas had broadly similar TRB gene family usage, which resembled published neonatal and adult repertoires.

The DNeasy Blood and Tissue Kit was used to extract about 1.7-3.1 ug of genomic DNA from umbilical cord blood or frozen pancreas. TCRbeta CDR3 regions were amplified and barcoded by two-step multiplex PCR on the immunoSEQ human TCRbeta survey platform. Sequencing of the libraries was done on Illumina instruments, and IgH was sequenced in parallel from the same samples. As for how the authors treated the data: To remove PCR and sequencing errors, raw reads were filtered against IMGT V, D, J definitions and grouped with a nearest-neighbor algorithm. A clone was defined by an identical nucleotide sequence, and differential abundance between tissues was tested with a Fisher exact test for each clone at a pFDR threshold of p<0.01. Clones with frequencies too low for statistical inference were excluded by a minimum inclusion filter of 10 in either sample. The immunoSEQ Analyzer was used for pairwise clonal comparisons, while IMGT tools were used to assess gene family usage. The table comes from immuneACCESS by way of TCRdb, which keeps in-frame sequences with V and J called. Part of the clones is missing from these tables; in studies checked, under half for an unresolved V gene and the rest for unknown reasons. The V and J calls and clone size come from that table; D and trimming were worked out from the DNA. A total of just over 45,000 clones appear in this sample, approximately 80% of them only once. 0.4% to 0.45% of the sample lies in the top ten.

Cut back by 1 base and 3 bases, the V and J ends lie 18 bases apart. CDR1 and CDR2 are read off the germline V gene as MGHRA and YSYEKL. The CDR3 contains 18 residues, cysteine and phenylalanine counted. The entry retains the CDR3 DNA only, 54 bases that are in frame from base 1. As to this clone: The target of this receptor is not known. No base quality values were provided; no much bigger clone lies one nucleotide off.

Rearrangement joined TRBV4-1 to TRBJ1-4; 6 matching bases give a weak D call of TRBD1. What was sequenced was cord blood. The source is a newborn boy with IPEX syndrome. This receptor has the CDR3 CASSQVWTDRAPNEKLFF. In nucleotides, the sequence is TGCGCCAGCAGCCAAGTATGGACGGACAGAGCCCCTAATGAAAAACTGTTTTTT.